This TCR beta chain was retrieved from a study of Graves' ophthalmopathy and Graves' hyperthyroidism. CDR3 regions of TCR beta were amplified from RNA transcripts. RT-PCR in the first round used HTBI primers; a second-round multiplex PCR followed. Via MiXCR, TCRdb re-called the multiplex PCR reads, giving one row per CDR3 protein. The sample includes about 160,000 distinct CDR3 sequences, approximately 40% seen only once; the top ten take 4.5% to 6%. This CDR3 has 15 residues. V was trimmed by 5 bases and J by 2 bases, leaving 16 bases between them. Germline CDR1 reads MDHEN; CDR2 reads SYDVKM. Sample: peripheral blood. The TCR comes from a woman aged 40 to 50 with Graves' ophthalmopathy. V usage is TRBV28 and J usage is TRBJ2-7, with D tentatively TRBD2 (5 bases). The CDR3 loop reads CASSPGLTQAYEQYF. The DNA for the CDR3 is TGTGCCAGCAGTCCTGGACTGACACAAGCCTACGAGCAGTACTTC.